The TCR beta chain described here comes from a study of cytomegalovirus exposure and HLA in healthy donors. The table lists this clone with a count of one. Vbeta (60) and Jbeta (13) primers were used in the PCR. Clones were read by immunoSEQ multiplex PCR, and TCRdb kept only the in-frame ones, dropping some. The data hold 90,000 to 130,000 clones, with 75% to 80% observed a single time. The CDR3 spans 15 residues. The V end lost 2 bases, the J end lost 8 bases, and 18 bases lay between the germline ends. Per germline, CDR1 MNHEY and CDR2 SVGAGI. Specimen: PBMCs. The gene calls are TRBV6-5 and TRBJ1-2, with D perhaps matching TRBD1 (5 bases). This clonotype was obtained from a woman aged 30 to 39 in good health and CMV-seronegative. CDR3 residues: CASSYQGHPREGYTF. The CDR3 DNA sequence: TGTGCCAGCAGTTACCAGGGTCACCCGAGAGAGGGCTACACCTTC.